Following are 25 T cell receptor beta chains from one sample sequenced in a study of cytomegalovirus exposure and HLA in healthy donors. Both 60 Vbeta primers and 13 Jbeta primers went into the PCR. Repertoires were generated with immunoSEQ multiplex PCR, while TCRdb's copy carries only in-frame clones and drops some. The table shows some 69,000 clones, with 65% to 80% occurring only once. The sequencing sample was made of PBMCs. These receptors came from a woman aged 30 to 39 in good health and CMV-seronegative.

The J gene is TRBJ1-3, the V gene TRBV6-5; 7 positions match TRBD1. V lost 0 bases to trimming and J lost 2 bases; unmatched junction nucleotides: 4. The CDR3 has 16 amino acids. Germline CDR1 and CDR2: MNHEY and SVGAGI. CDR3 loop: CASSYSSTGAGNTIYF. CDR3 coding DNA: TGTGCCAGCAGTTACTCGAGTACAGGGGCTGGAAACACCATATATTTT.

DNA for the CDR3: TGTGCCAGTAGTCTGGGACAGGGGGCTTTTGATGGCTACACCTTC. It is translated as CASSLGQGAFDGYTF. V and J are TRBV19 and TRBJ1-2; 12 bases agree with TRBD1. Germline CDR1 LNHDA, CDR2 SQIVND (reference sequence). V gave up 5 bases and J gave up 6 bases; unmatched junction bases: 7. The CDR3 runs 15 residues.

V usage is TRBV19 and J usage is TRBJ2-2; D remains ambiguous. CDR3 size: 15 residues. V gave up 1 base and J gave up 2 bases, with 8 bases separating them. Germline assignment: CDR1 LNHDA and CDR2 SQIVND (reference sequence). The CDR3 bases are TGTGCCAGTAGTATAGGCACAGTTAACACCGGGGAGCTGTTTTTT. This gives the protein CASSIGTVNTGELFF.

This chain joins TRBV4-1 and TRBJ2-3; 9 nucleotides match TRBD2. In germline, CDR1 is MGHRA, CDR2 YSYEKL. This CDR3 contains 17 residues. The trim removed 4 bases at V and 3 bases at J, leaving 11 bases unmatched. The CDR3 protein is CASSLSTSGGGTDTQYF. The CDR3 bases are TGCGCCAGCAGCCTTTCGACTAGCGGAGGAGGGACAGATACGCAGTATTTT.

V is TRBV30 and J is TRBJ2-1; 13 bases agree with TRBD2. The CDR3 is made up of 15 amino acids. Germline V gene sequence: CDR1 GTSNPN, CDR2 SVGIG (reference sequence). Germline trimming cut 3 bases from V and 8 bases from J; bases unmatched to any gene: 7. The CDR3 DNA follows: TGTGCCTGGAGCGCCGGACTAGCGGGGGATGATGAGCAGTTCTTC. Translation gives CAWSAGLAGDDEQFF.

The chain links TRBV10-3 to TRBJ1-4, with D tentatively TRBD1 (5 bases). CDR1 is ENHRY and CDR2 is SYGVKD in the germline V gene. This CDR3 region has 16 residues. V gave up 4 bases and J gave up 0 bases, with 12 bases separating them. The CDR3 DNA reads TGTGCCATCAGTGCAGGGCGAACCACAACTAATGAAAAACTGTTTTTT. Amino acid sequence: CAISAGRTTTNEKLFF.

The rearrangement uses TRBV5-1 and TRBJ2-5; possible D gene TRBD1, 6 bases. The CDR3 runs 16 residues. The V end was cut by 3 bases, the J end by 5 bases, with 20 bases between. Germline loops: CDR1 SGHRS, CDR2 YFSETQ. The CDR3 protein is CASSYDSGEGGETQYF. CDR3 sequence (DNA): TGCGCCAGCAGCTACGATTCAGGGGAAGGTGGCGAGACCCAGTACTTC.

This CDR3 reads CASSADSGSNQPQHF. DNA of the CDR3: TGTGCCAGTAGTGCGGACAGCGGCAGCAATCAGCCCCAGCATTTT. V and J are TRBV19 and TRBJ1-5, with D perhaps matching TRBD1 (6 bases). V lost 5 bases and J 1 base, leaving 12 bases between the germline ends. Germline CDR1 LNHDA, CDR2 SQIVND (reference sequence). CDR3 length equals 15 residues.

The rearrangement uses TRBV11-2 and TRBJ2-2; a possible D gene is TRBD2 (5 bases). The CDR3 spans 14 residues. CDR1 is SGHAT and CDR2 is FQNNGV in the germline V gene. Trimming shortened V by 1 base and J by 5 bases, and 8 bases separated the two germline ends. The CDR3 DNA reads TGTGCCAGCAGCTTAGGTCAGCGGACCGGGGAGCTGTTTTTT. It yields the protein CASSLGQRTGELFF.

This chain uses TRBV7-9 with TRBJ2-5, with D possibly matching TRBD1 (5 bases). Germline V gives CDR1 SEHNR, CDR2 FQNEAQ (reference sequence). The ends were cut back, 4 bases at V and 5 bases at J, with 14 bases in the middle. CDR3 length: 14 amino acids. In nucleotides, the CDR3 is TGTGCCAGCAGCTCCAGTCAGGGTCGGGAGACCCAGTACTTC. This translates into CASSSSQGRETQYF.

This clone was counted only a few times. V is TRBV20-1 and J is TRBJ2-3; a possible D gene is TRBD1 (6 bases). The CDR3 loop spans 11 amino acids. In germline, CDR1 is DFQATT, CDR2 SNEGSKA (reference sequence). With 6 bases removed from V and 15 bases from J, the gap between germline ends came to 19 bases. CDR3 DNA: TGCAGTGCGCCACCGGGACACCCCGAATATTTT. This gives the protein CSAPPGHPEYF.

This clone counts as medium-sized. The V and J genes are TRBV19 and TRBJ2-2, with a weak D call TRBD2 (5 bases). Germline CDR1 reads LNHDA; CDR2 reads SQIVND (reference sequence). V shed 5 bases and J shed 7 bases, with 23 bases lying between them. This CDR3 comprises 17 residues. As DNA, the CDR3 is TGTGCCAGTAGTCCCCCCACTTTAACGGAGGAAGGCGGGGAGCTGTTTTTT. The encoded protein is CASSPPTLTEEGGELFF. Filled out from reference TRBV19 and TRBJ2-2, the complete variable domain reads DGGITQSPKYLFRKEGQNVTLSCEQNLNHDAMYWYRQDPGQGLRLIYYSQIVNDFQKGDIAEGYSVSREKKESFPLTVTSAQKNPTAFYLCASSPPTLTEEGGELFFGEGSRLTVL.

This rearrangement joins TRBV6-1 to TRBJ1-5, with D possibly matching TRBD1 (5 bases). Looked up from germline, CDR1 is MNHNS and CDR2 is SASEGT. The CDR3 is made up of 13 amino acids. Trimming removed 8 bases at V and 7 bases at J, with 15 bases between. The CDR3 sequence is CASADTAVQPQHF. The CDR3 DNA reads as TGTGCCAGCGCGGACACGGCGGTACAGCCCCAGCATTTT.

This rearrangement joins TRBV5-1 to TRBJ1-1; no clear D. V was clipped by 6 bases and J by 0 bases, with 12 bases between them. CDR1 and CDR2 from the germline V gene are SGHRS and YFSETQ. The CDR3 length is 14 residues. The CDR3 DNA sequence: TGCGCCAGCAAGGAGGGTCCTCTGAACACTGAAGCTTTCTTT. This sequence encodes CASKEGPLNTEAFF.

The chain uses TRBV4-3 and TRBJ1-5; D remains ambiguous. The V end was cut by 0 bases, the J end by 5 bases, with 14 bases between. The germline V gene has CDR1 LGHNA and CDR2 YSLEER. CDR3 length: 16 amino acids. CDR3 DNA: TGCGCCAGCAGCCAAGATAGAATCGAGGGTTATCAGCCCCAGCATTTT. Residues: CASSQDRIEGYQPQHF.

V gene TRBV5-6 combines with J gene TRBJ1-2; D not resolved. Trimming removed 1 base at V and 2 bases at J, with 12 bases between. Per germline, CDR1 SGHDT and CDR2 YYEEEE. The CDR3 sequence is 15 residues long. The CDR3 coding sequence is TGTGCCAGCAGCTTGCGGCAAGCCAGGAACTATGGCTACACCTTC. The encoded protein is CASSLRQARNYGYTF.

This rearrangement joins TRBV19 to TRBJ1-1; the match to TRBD1 covers 9 bases. J lost 1 base, V lost 6 bases, and 3 bases had no gene match. Germline assignment: CDR1 LNHDA and CDR2 SQIVND (reference sequence). The CDR3 covers 14 residues. The CDR3 spells CASRRTGANTEAFF. In nucleotides, the CDR3 is TGTGCCAGTAGAAGGACAGGGGCGAACACTGAAGCTTTCTTT.

The rearrangement links TRBV5-8 to TRBJ2-5; weak D call: TRBD1 (7 bases). The germline V gene encodes CDR1 SGHTS and CDR2 YDEGEE. The CDR3 length is 14 residues. The germline V and J ends were trimmed by 3 bases and 4 bases, with 13 bases remaining between them. The CDR3 DNA reads TGTGCCAGCAGCTGGTCCCAGGGGGGAGAGACCCAGTACTTC. Translating gives CASSWSQGGETQYF.

The J gene is TRBJ1-2, the V gene TRBV29-1; 8 bases are a match to TRBD1. V was clipped by 8 bases and J by 6 bases; unmatched bases: 8. Germline V gene sequence: CDR1 SQVTM, CDR2 ANQGSEA. This CDR3 spans 12 amino acids. The CDR3 bases are TGCAGCATATGGACAGGGAGGGATGGCTACACCTTC. Translation gives CSIWTGRDGYTF.

The V call is TRBV4-2, the J call TRBJ2-2; D gene ambiguous. The CDR3 spans 14 residues. CDR1 is LGHNA and CDR2 is YNFKEQ in the germline V gene. V was shortened by 0 bases and J by 1 base, with 3 bases between the two germline ends. The CDR3 spells CASSQDRNTGELFF. The CDR3 DNA reads as TGTGCCAGCAGCCAAGATCGGAACACCGGGGAGCTGTTTTTT.

The V call is TRBV18, the J call TRBJ1-1, with D hard to call. With 2 bases removed from V and 1 base from J, the gap between germline ends came to 5 bases. The CDR3 length is 13 residues. Germline loops: CDR1 KGHSH, CDR2 LQKENI. The CDR3 sequence: CASSPSPNTEAFF. CDR3 nucleotides: TGTGCCAGCTCACCAAGCCCGAACACTGAAGCTTTCTTT.

This chain connects TRBV19 to TRBJ1-6; 7 bases match TRBD1. The V gene's germline CDR1 is LNHDA and CDR2 SQIVND (reference sequence). J lost 1 base, V lost 3 bases, and 3 bases had no gene match. The CDR3 contains 16 residues. This CDR3 is CASSMNRGSYNSPLHF. The DNA of the CDR3 is TGTGCCAGTAGTATGAACAGGGGTTCCTATAATTCACCCCTCCACTTT.

This sequence joins TRBV27 and TRBJ2-5; TRBD2 aligns across 14 bases. CDR1 is MNHEY, CDR2 SMNVEV, per germline (reference sequence). V lost 8 bases and J lost 4; bases outside the gene matches: 6. This CDR3 contains 15 residues. CDR3 in amino acids: CASGSGLAGVETQYF. The DNA for the CDR3 is TGTGCCAGCGGTTCGGGACTAGCGGGAGTAGAGACCCAGTACTTC.

The chain links TRBV5-6 to TRBJ1-1; tentatively, D is TRBD1 (5 bases). Trimming left V 2 bases short and J 0 bases short, with 20 bases between. The length of the CDR3 is 18 residues. The germline V gene encodes CDR1 SGHDT and CDR2 YYEEEE. The CDR3 sequence: CASSFLQEGTILNTEAFF. The DNA of the CDR3 is TGTGCCAGCAGCTTTTTACAGGAAGGGACTATTTTGAACACTGAAGCTTTCTTT. The whole variable domain, filled in from reference TRBV5-6 and TRBJ1-1, reads DAGVTQSPTHLIKTRGQQVTLRCSPKSGHDTVSWYQQALGQGPQFIFQYYEEEERQRGNFPDRFSGHQFPNYSSELNVNALLLGDSALYLCASSFLQEGTILNTEAFFGQGTRLTVV.

The genes are TRBV25-1 and TRBJ2-5, with a tentative D call TRBD1 (6 bases). V lost 3 bases to trimming and J lost 4 bases, with 9 bases between them. The V gene's germline CDR1 is MGHDK and CDR2 SYGVNS. This CDR3 is built from 13 residues. CDR3 nucleotides: TGTGCCAGCAGTGAGGGGGCGCGAGAGACCCAGTACTTC. It yields the protein CASSEGARETQYF.